The 4 T cell receptor beta chains listed next were all sequenced from one sample in a study of shared clonotypes between healthy human individuals. Repertoires were generated with immunoSEQ multiplex PCR, while TCRdb's copy carries only in-frame clones and drops some. This table has a few million clones, approximately 93% appearing once. Sequencing was carried out using naive CD4+ T cells from PBMCs. Specified subset: CD45RA+ positively selected. These receptors were obtained from a man aged 18-30 years in good health. Some clones in this sample may be carry-over from other donors' samples.

This clone appeared a few times. V and J are TRBV7-9 and TRBJ2-1, with 7 bases that match TRBD1. The J segment lost 14 bases and the V segment lost 1 base, leaving 5 bases of the junction unmatched. There are 12 residues in the CDR3. The germline gives CDR1 SEHNR, CDR2 FQNEAQ (reference sequence). The CDR3 sequence: CASSLGGQVEFF. CDR3 DNA sequence: TGTGCCAGCAGCTTAGGAGGACAGGTCGAGTTCTTC.

The V gene is TRBV15, the J gene TRBJ1-4, with 9 bases that match TRBD1. The CDR3 is 14 amino acids. V was clipped by 0 bases and J by 17 bases; unmatched bases: 10. Per germline, CDR1 LNHNV and CDR2 YYDKDF (reference sequence). The chain's CDR3 is CATSRDGTGMAGFF. The CDR3 bases are TGTGCCACCAGCAGAGATGGGACAGGGATGGCTGGCTTTTTT.

A single count supports this clone. This chain joins TRBV5-5 and TRBJ2-7; possibly TRBD2 for D (6 bases). The CDR3 runs to 15 residues. V lost 4 bases and J 5 bases, leaving 19 bases between the germline ends. CDR1 and CDR2 (germline): SGHKS, YYEKEE (reference sequence). The chain's CDR3 is CASSAAGPPGDEQYF. The CDR3 nucleotides read TGTGCCAGCAGCGCTGCGGGACCTCCGGGCGACGAGCAGTACTTC.

CDR3 DNA sequence: TGTGCCAGCAGCTTAGGAGGAGGCGCCGAAGAGACCCAGTACTTC. Its translation is CASSLGGGAEETQYF. This chain joins TRBV7-9 and TRBJ2-5; the D gene is possibly TRBD2 (5 bases). V was cut by 1 base and J by 3 bases, with 12 bases left in between. CDR3 length equals 15 residues. Germline CDR1 SEHNR, CDR2 FQNEAQ (reference sequence).